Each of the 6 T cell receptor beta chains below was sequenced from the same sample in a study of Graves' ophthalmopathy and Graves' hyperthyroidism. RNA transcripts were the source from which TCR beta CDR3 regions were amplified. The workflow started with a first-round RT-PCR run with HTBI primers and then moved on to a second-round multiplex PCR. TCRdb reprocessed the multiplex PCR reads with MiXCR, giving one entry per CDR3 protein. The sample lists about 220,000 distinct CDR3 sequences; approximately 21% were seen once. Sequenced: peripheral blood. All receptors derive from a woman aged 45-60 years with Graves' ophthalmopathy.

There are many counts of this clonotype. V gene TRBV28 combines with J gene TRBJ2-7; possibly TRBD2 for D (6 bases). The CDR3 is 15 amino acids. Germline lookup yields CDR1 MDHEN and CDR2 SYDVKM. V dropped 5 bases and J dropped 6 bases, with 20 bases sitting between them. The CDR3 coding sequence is TGTGCCAGCAGTCCGTGGCGGGGATCAGGCAGCGAGCAGTACTTC. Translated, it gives CASSPWRGSGSEQYF.

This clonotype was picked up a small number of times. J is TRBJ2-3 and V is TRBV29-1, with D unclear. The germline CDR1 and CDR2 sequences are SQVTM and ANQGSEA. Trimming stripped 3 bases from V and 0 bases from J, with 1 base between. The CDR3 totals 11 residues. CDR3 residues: CSVDSTDTQYF. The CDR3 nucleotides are TGCAGCGTTGATAGCACAGATACGCAGTATTTT.

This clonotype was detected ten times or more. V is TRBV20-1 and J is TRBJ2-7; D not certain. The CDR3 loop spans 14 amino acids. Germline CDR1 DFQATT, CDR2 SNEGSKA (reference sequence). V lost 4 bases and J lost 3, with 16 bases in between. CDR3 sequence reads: CSAMGRSHYYEQYF. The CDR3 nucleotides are TGCAGTGCTATGGGAAGGAGCCATTACTACGAGCAGTACTTC.

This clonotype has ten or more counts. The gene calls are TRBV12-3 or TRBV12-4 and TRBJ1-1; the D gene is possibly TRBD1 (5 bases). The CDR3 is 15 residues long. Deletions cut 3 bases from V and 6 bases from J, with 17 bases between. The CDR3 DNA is TGTGCCAGCAGTTTGGGGGGGTCCCCGAGTTCTGAAGCTTTCTTT. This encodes CASSLGGSPSSEAFF.

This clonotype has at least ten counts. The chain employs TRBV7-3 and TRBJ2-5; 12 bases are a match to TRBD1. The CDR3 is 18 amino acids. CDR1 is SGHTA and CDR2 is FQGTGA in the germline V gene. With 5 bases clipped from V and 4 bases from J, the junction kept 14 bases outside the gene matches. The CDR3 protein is CASSQGTGGARRGETQYF. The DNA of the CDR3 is TGTGCCAGCAGCCAAGGGACAGGGGGCGCCCGCCGAGGAGAGACCCAGTACTTC.

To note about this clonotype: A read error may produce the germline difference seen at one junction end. The CDR3 sequence is CASSSLLVHYEQCF. The CDR3 bases are TGTGCCAGCAGCTCCCTACTAGTGCACTACGAGCAGTGCTTC. The rearrangement links TRBV28 to TRBJ2-7; possibly TRBD2 for D (5 bases). Germline CDR1 reads MDHEN; CDR2 reads SYDVKM. This CDR3 has 14 amino acids.